These 14 T cell receptor beta chains were all obtained from the same sample, sequenced in a study of technical replicates of blood from a handful of donors. Here immunoSEQ multiplex PCR was the method, and the copy in TCRdb shows in-frame clones only, minus some. The sample includes about 61,000 clones, less than 98% of them seen just once. Sample: T cells isolated from PBMCs. These receptors all stem from a human donor in good health.

This sequence joins TRBV7-7 and TRBJ2-3, with TRBD2 identical over 7 bases. In germline, CDR1 is SSHAT, CDR2 FNYEAQ (reference sequence). The CDR3 runs to 15 residues. The junction had 7 bases not matched to a gene; V was cut back by 3 bases and J by 4 bases. The CDR3 sequence is CASSLGGSGADTQYF. CDR3 DNA sequence: TGTGCCAGCAGCTTGGGAGGGAGCGGGGCAGATACGCAGTATTTT.

The V and J genes are TRBV14 and TRBJ2-7; D remains ambiguous. Deletions cut 2 bases from V and 1 base from J, with 9 bases between. Germline lookup yields CDR1 SGHDN and CDR2 FVKESK. This CDR3 comprises 14 residues. This chain's CDR3 is CASSQLGQSYEQYF. The CDR3 nucleotides are TGTGCCAGCAGCCAACTAGGCCAATCCTACGAGCAGTACTTC.

The V call is TRBV5-6, the J call TRBJ2-3, with a tentative D call TRBD2 (6 bases). The CDR3 length is 14 residues. Germline V gene lookup returns CDR1 SGHDT and CDR2 YYEEEE. Trimming left V 3 bases short and J 4 bases short, with 12 bases between. The DNA of the CDR3 is TGTGCCAGCAGCTACGGCGGGACGGCAGATACGCAGTATTTT. It specifies CASSYGGTADTQYF.

V usage is TRBV7-2 and J usage is TRBJ1-5, with D hard to call. The ends were cut back, 3 bases at V and 3 bases at J, with 3 bases in the middle. The CDR3 totals 12 residues. Germline assignment: CDR1 SGHTA and CDR2 FQGNSA. As DNA, the CDR3 is TGTGCCAGCAGCTTCAACAATCAGCCCCAGCATTTT. It encodes CASSFNNQPQHF.

V gene TRBV27 combines with J gene TRBJ1-1; no definite D call. The CDR3 is made up of 13 amino acids. Germline V gene data show CDR1 as MNHEY and CDR2 as SMNVEV (reference sequence). V was shortened by 5 bases and J by 1 base, with 8 bases between the two germline ends. The CDR3 sequence: CASSNRENTEAFF. The DNA for the CDR3 is TGTGCCAGCAGTAATCGGGAGAACACTGAAGCTTTCTTT.

This rearrangement joins TRBV28 to TRBJ2-5; the D gene is possibly TRBD1 (6 bases). From germline, CDR1 is MDHEN and CDR2 SYDVKM. Trimming left V 4 bases short and J 5 bases short, with 14 bases between. The CDR3 loop spans 14 amino acids. CDR3 coding DNA: TGTGCCAGCAGTTCTGGACAGAGTGCGGAGACCCAGTACTTC. Amino acids: CASSSGQSAETQYF.

This chain connects TRBV19 to TRBJ1-4; possibly TRBD1 for D (5 bases). Germline CDR1 LNHDA, CDR2 SQIVND (reference sequence). The CDR3 runs 16 residues. V lost 0 bases and J lost 3, with 11 bases in between. As DNA, the CDR3 is TGTGCCAGTAGTATAGACATAGGGGCTGCTAATGAAAAACTGTTTTTT. Protein product: CASSIDIGAANEKLFF.

This chain uses TRBV7-8 with TRBJ1-6; no definite D call. The CDR3 sequence is 13 residues long. Germline V gene lookup returns CDR1 SGHVS and CDR2 FQNEAQ. Trimming removed 5 bases from V and 16 bases from J, with 18 bases in between. This CDR3 is CASSNREGKVLHF. CDR3 nucleotides: TGTGCCAGCAGCAACCGGGAGGGAAAGGTGCTCCACTTT.

V gene TRBV5-1 combines with J gene TRBJ2-2; D is unclear. Germline V gene data show CDR1 as SGHRS and CDR2 as YFSETQ. The CDR3 spans 16 residues. V lost 1 base to trimming and J lost 1 base, with 11 bases between them. This CDR3 is CASSLFGRGNTGELFF. Here the CDR3 DNA reads TGCGCCAGCAGCTTGTTTGGAAGAGGGAACACCGGGGAGCTGTTTTTT.

The count of this clone is one. This chain links TRBV10-1 with TRBJ1-1; D remains unclear. Per germline, CDR1 WNHNN and CDR2 SYGVQD (reference sequence). The CDR3 is 13 amino acids. The germline V and J ends were trimmed by 3 bases and 0 bases, with 5 bases remaining between them. The DNA of the CDR3 is TGCGCCAGCAGTGACAACTTGAACACTGAAGCTTTCTTT. This translates into CASSDNLNTEAFF.

V and J are TRBV28 and TRBJ1-1; D may be TRBD1 (6 bases). Per germline, CDR1 MDHEN and CDR2 SYDVKM. Trimming pared 5 bases from V and 11 bases from J, leaving 21 bases between. The CDR3 extends over 14 amino acids. The CDR3 sequence is CASSQTGPDPRAFF. The CDR3 DNA reads as TGTGCCAGCAGTCAGACAGGTCCGGATCCGAGGGCTTTCTTT.

CDR3 amino acids: CASSRDRADEKLFF. The CDR3 region has the DNA TGTGCCAGCAGCAGGGACAGGGCGGATGAAAAACTGTTTTTT. V gene TRBV7-8 combines with J gene TRBJ1-4; TRBD1 matches at 9 bases. CDR1 SGHVS and CDR2 FQNEAQ come from the germline V gene. V lost 5 bases and J lost 6; bases outside the gene matches: 4. The CDR3 covers 14 residues.

The chain is built from TRBV2 and TRBJ1-5; D is possibly TRBD1 (6 bases). The germline CDR1 and CDR2 sequences are SNHLY and FYNNEI. Deletions cut 6 bases from V and 7 bases from J, with 13 bases between. The CDR3 runs 13 residues. The CDR3, as DNA: TGTGCCAGCAGGCCAACAGGGAGCCAGCCCCAGCATTTT. This codes for CASRPTGSQPQHF.

This clone showed up just once. This CDR3 is also generated by other DNA sequences in the sample. This chain uses TRBV4-1 with TRBJ1-4, with 9 bases matching TRBD1. With 3 bases clipped from V and 5 bases from J, the junction kept 4 bases outside the gene matches. CDR1 MGHRA and CDR2 YSYEKL come from the germline V gene. The CDR3 runs 15 residues. The CDR3: CASSHPGQGNEKLFF. The DNA of the CDR3 is TGCGCCAGCAGCCATCCGGGACAGGGAAATGAAAAACTGTTTTTT.